The T cell receptor (beta chain) described here comes from a study of blood T cell repertoires in COVID-19. Some clones are missing from TCRdb's copy, which holds only in-frame ones; the method was immunoSEQ multiplex PCR. The data show 110,000 or so clones, less than 85% seen once. Material: peripheral blood. This TCR came from a human donor in a cohort sampled during active COVID-19.

The CDR3: CASSYFQGSSYEQYF. DNA of the CDR3: TGTGCCAGCAGTTACTTCCAGGGGAGCTCCTACGAGCAGTACTTC. The chain combines TRBV6-5 with TRBJ2-7; possibly TRBD1 for D (6 bases). CDR3 length: 15 amino acids. V lost 1 base and J lost 0, with 10 bases in between. Per germline, CDR1 MNHEY and CDR2 SVGAGI.